The clone carrying this T cell receptor (beta chain) was counted between two and nine times. The RNA, about 0.45 to 1 ug, was put through reverse transcription using random hexamers. One entry per CDR3 protein results from TCRdb running MiXCR on the immunoSEQ multiplex PCR reads. The table lists 350,000 to 550,000 distinct CDR3 sequences, approximately 85% of them singletons. The sample is drawn from a study of CD8 T cells in Susac syndrome. V lost 6 bases to trimming and J lost 6 bases; unmatched junction nucleotides: 4. The CDR3 extends over 15 amino acids. The germline CDR1 and CDR2 sequences are MNHEY and SMNVEV (reference sequence).

The sample consisted of CD8+ T cells from PBMCs. The clonotype originates from a human donor with multiple sclerosis. The V call is TRBV27, the J call TRBJ2-1, with 14 bases fitting TRBD2. The CDR3 coding sequence is TGTGCCAGCAGCCCCGGGACTAGCGGGAGCAATGAGCAGTTCTTC. Its protein is CASSPGTSGSNEQFF.